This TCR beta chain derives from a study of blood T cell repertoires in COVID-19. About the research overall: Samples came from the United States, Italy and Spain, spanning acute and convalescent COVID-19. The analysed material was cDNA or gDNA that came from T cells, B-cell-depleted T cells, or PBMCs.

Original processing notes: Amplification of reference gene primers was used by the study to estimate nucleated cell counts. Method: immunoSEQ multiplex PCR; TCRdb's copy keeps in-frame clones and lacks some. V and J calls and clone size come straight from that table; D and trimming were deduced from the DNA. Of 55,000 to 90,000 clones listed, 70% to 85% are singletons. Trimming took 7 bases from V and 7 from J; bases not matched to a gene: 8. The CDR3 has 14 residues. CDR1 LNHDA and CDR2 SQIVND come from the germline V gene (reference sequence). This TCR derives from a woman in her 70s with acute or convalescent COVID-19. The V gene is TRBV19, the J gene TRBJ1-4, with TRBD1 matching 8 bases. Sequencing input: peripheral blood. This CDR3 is CASTMTGEGEKLFF. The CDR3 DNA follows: TGTGCCAGTACTATGACAGGGGAGGGTGAAAAACTGTTTTTT.